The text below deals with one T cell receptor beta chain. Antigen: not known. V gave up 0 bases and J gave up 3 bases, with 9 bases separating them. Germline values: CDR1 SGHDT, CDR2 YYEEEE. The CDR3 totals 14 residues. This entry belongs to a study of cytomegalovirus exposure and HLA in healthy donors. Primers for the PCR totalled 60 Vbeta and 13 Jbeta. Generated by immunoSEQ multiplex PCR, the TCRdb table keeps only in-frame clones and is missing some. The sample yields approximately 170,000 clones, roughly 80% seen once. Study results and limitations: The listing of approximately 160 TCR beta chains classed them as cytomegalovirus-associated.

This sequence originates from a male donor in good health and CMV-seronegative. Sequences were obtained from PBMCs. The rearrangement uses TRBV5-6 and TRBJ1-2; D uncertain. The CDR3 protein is CASSLVEADYGYTF. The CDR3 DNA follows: TGTGCCAGCAGCTTGGTAGAGGCTGACTATGGCTACACCTTC.